These T cell receptor beta chains were read from a single sample in a study of PD-1 blockade in classical Hodgkin lymphoma. The table came from immunoSEQ multiplex PCR; TCRdb's copy has only in-frame clones and leaves some out. The sample includes around 50,000 clones, 85% to 90% seen only once; the top ten take around 13%. This specimen was peripheral blood mononuclear cells (PBMCs), taken before the fourth cycle of nivolumab. These receptors all come from a human donor with classical Hodgkin lymphoma. The CDR3 runs from the conserved cysteine through the conserved F or W. The order of the fields is J gene, D gene, clone size, V gene, CDR3 protein, CDR3 DNA. D genes are given only for firm matches. Only some rows state a clone size, as once, few, many or a class for expanded clones.

>TRBJ2-3|NA|NA|TRBV7-9
CASSLALGADTQYF
TGTGCCAGCAGCTTAGCGCTAGGGGCAGATACGCAGTATTTT
>TRBJ2-4|NA|once|TRBV4-1
CASSRNMLEGGNIQYF
TGCGCCAGCAGCCGTAATATGCTTGAGGGTGGGAACATTCAGTACTTC
>TRBJ1-5|NA|NA|TRBV2
CASSDAYSNQPQHF
TGTGCCAGCAGTGACGCTTATAGCAATCAGCCCCAGCATTTT
>TRBJ1-5|NA|NA|TRBV7-2
CASSDLALGKQPQHF
TGTGCCAGCAGCGACCTCGCACTGGGGAAACAGCCCCAGCATTTT
>TRBJ2-3|TRBD2|NA|TRBV2
CASSPGGPWDTDTQYF
TGTGCCAGCAGTCCGGGAGGGCCATGGGACACAGATACGCAGTATTTT
>TRBJ1-6|NA|NA|TRBV5-4
CATSPMYNSPLHF
TGTGCCACCAGCCCCATGTATAATTCACCCCTCCACTTT
>TRBJ1-1|NA|NA|TRBV18
CASSPDIMNTEAFF
TGTGCCAGCTCACCGGACATTATGAACACTGAAGCTTTCTTT
>TRBJ1-1|NA|NA|TRBV2
CASAPSVGTEAFF
TGTGCCAGCGCCCCTTCAGTAGGCACTGAAGCTTTCTTT
>TRBJ2-1|TRBD1|NA|TRBV27
CASSYRGQYNEQFF
TGTGCCAGCAGCTACAGGGGCCAATACAATGAGCAGTTCTTC
>TRBJ2-7|TRBD1|NA|TRBV25-1
CATGQGAYEQYF
TGTGCCACGGGACAGGGGGCCTACGAGCAGTACTTC
>TRBJ2-5|TRBD2|NA|TRBV29-1
CSVESGLAETQYF
TGCAGCGTTGAATCAGGACTAGCGGAGACCCAGTACTTC
>TRBJ2-7|NA|NA|TRBV14
CASSQAYTGAPYEQYF
TGTGCCAGCAGCCAAGCTTATACCGGGGCTCCCTACGAGCAGTACTTC
>TRBJ2-7|NA|NA|TRBV14
CASSQVTRHSYEQYF
TGTGCCAGCAGCCAAGTGACTAGGCACTCCTACGAGCAGTACTTC
>TRBJ1-5|TRBD1|few|TRBV6-1
CASSGTGESYQPQHF
TGTGCCAGCAGTGGGACAGGGGAATCCTATCAGCCCCAGCATTTT
>TRBJ2-3|TRBD1|NA|TRBV19
CASSTQGAPDTQYF
TGTGCCAGTAGCACACAGGGGGCCCCAGATACGCAGTATTTT
>TRBJ2-3|NA|NA|TRBV11-2
CASSLPAGAQYF
TGTGCCAGCAGCCTCCCAGCAGGCGCGCAGTATTTT
>TRBJ2-7|NA|NA|TRBV18
CASSPPSGRALEQYF
TGTGCCAGCTCACCACCTTCAGGTCGGGCCCTCGAGCAGTACTTC
>TRBJ1-1|NA|NA|TRBV7-9
CASSSRDNQAFF
TGTGCCAGCAGCTCCCGGGACAATCAAGCTTTCTTT
>TRBJ2-5|TRBD2|NA|TRBV28
CASSATQREIETQYF
TGTGCCAGCAGTGCGACTCAGCGGGAGATAGAGACCCAGTACTTC
>TRBJ2-3|TRBD2|NA|TRBV7-6
CASSHGAGGHQGTDTQYF
TGTGCCAGCAGCCACGGGGCGGGAGGCCATCAAGGCACAGATACGCAGTATTTT
>TRBJ2-3|NA|NA|TRBV7-8
CASSFYTDTQYF
TGTGCCAGCAGCTTTTACACAGATACGCAGTATTTT
>TRBJ1-1|NA|NA|TRBV2
CASSDLENTEAFF
TGTGCCAGCAGTGATTTGGAGAACACTGAAGCTTTCTTT
>TRBJ2-7|NA|NA|TRBV11-2
CASSLEVPGAGSSYEQYF
TGTGCCAGCAGCTTAGAAGTACCGGGCGCGGGAAGCTCCTACGAGCAGTACTTC
>TRBJ2-7|NA|NA|TRBV25-1
CASSDPLTGTGEQYF
TGTGCCAGCAGTGATCCGCTCACAGGGACGGGCGAGCAGTACTTC
>TRBJ1-2|NA|NA|TRBV6-1
CASSESQGNYYGYTF
TGTGCCAGCAGTGAGTCTCAGGGAAATTACTATGGCTACACCTTC
>TRBJ1-4|NA|NA|TRBV7-9
CASRDDPSNEKLFF
TGTGCCAGCAGAGATGACCCAAGTAATGAAAAACTGTTTTTT
>TRBJ2-3|TRBD2|once|TRBV9
CASSVGAGADTQYF
TGTGCCAGCAGCGTAGGAGCGGGGGCAGATACGCAGTATTTT
>TRBJ1-2|NA|NA|TRBV15
CATSRAGPLYGYTF
TGTGCCACCAGCAGGGCAGGGCCCCTATATGGCTACACCTTC
>TRBJ2-4|NA|once|TRBV19
CASSTGGQRAKNIQYF
TGTGCCAGTAGTACCGGGGGTCAGAGGGCCAAAAACATTCAGTACTTC
>TRBJ1-4|NA|once|TRBV18
CASSRQGQTNEKLFF
TGTGCCAGCTCACGGCAGGGGCAAACTAATGAAAAACTGTTTTTT
>TRBJ2-5|NA|NA|TRBV28
CASRRGVQETQYF
TGTGCCAGCAGGCGGGGCGTACAAGAGACCCAGTACTTC
>TRBJ2-3|NA|NA|TRBV5-1
CASRPSGSTDTQYF
TGCGCCAGCCGCCCCTCCGGGAGCACAGATACGCAGTATTTT
>TRBJ2-3|NA|NA|TRBV18
CASSGAGGSTDTQYF
TGTGCCAGCTCAGGCGCTGGGGGGAGCACAGATACGCAGTATTTT
>TRBJ1-4|NA|NA|TRBV15
CATSRDGPFRSATNEKLFF
TGTGCCACCAGCAGAGATGGGCCCTTCCGGAGCGCAACTAATGAAAAACTGTTTTTT
>TRBJ2-7|NA|NA|TRBV6-5
CASSYELGGLSYEQYF
TGTGCCAGCAGTTACGAGTTGGGGGGCCTCTCCTACGAGCAGTACTTC
>TRBJ2-7|TRBD1|NA|TRBV4-1
CASSQEDRGAYEQYF
TGCGCCAGCAGCCAAGAGGACAGGGGGGCCTACGAGCAGTACTTC
>TRBJ2-7|NA|NA|TRBV7-9
CASRGKHPYEQYF
TGTGCCAGCAGGGGAAAGCATCCCTACGAGCAGTACTTC
>TRBJ1-1|NA|NA|TRBV28
CASSFRGSRNTEAFF
TGTGCCAGCAGTTTTAGGGGTTCGAGGAACACTGAAGCTTTCTTT
>TRBJ2-5|TRBD1|NA|TRBV5-4
CASSEGQGGIRTQYF
TGTGCCAGCAGCGAGGGACAGGGGGGTATCCGGACCCAGTACTTC
>TRBJ1-1|TRBD1|NA|TRBV5-1
CASSPRQGPDTEAFF
TGCGCCAGCAGCCCAAGACAGGGGCCTGACACTGAAGCTTTCTTT
>TRBJ2-5|TRBD2|NA|TRBV6-5
CASSPRGSGGETQYF
TGTGCCAGCAGTCCCCGGGGCTCGGGAGGGGAGACCCAGTACTTC
>TRBJ2-7|TRBD1|NA|TRBV5-1
CASSLGTGDSYEQYF
TGCGCCAGCAGCTTGGGTACAGGGGACTCCTACGAGCAGTACTTC
>TRBJ1-1|NA|NA|TRBV28
CASSPLRVGATEAFF
TGTGCCAGCAGCCCTCTCAGGGTAGGAGCCACTGAAGCTTTCTTT
>TRBJ2-1|NA|once|TRBV7-2
CASSSTLGQREQFF
TGTGCCAGCAGCTCCACCCTGGGCCAACGCGAGCAGTTCTTC
>TRBJ2-1|NA|NA|TRBV6-1
CASSESQGSYNEQFF
TGTGCCAGCAGTGAAAGCCAGGGCTCCTACAATGAGCAGTTCTTC
>TRBJ1-4|NA|NA|TRBV5-1
CASSLVSGVGEKLFF
TGCGCCAGCAGCTTGGTATCAGGGGTAGGCGAAAAACTGTTTTTT
>TRBJ2-2|NA|NA|TRBV6-4
CASSDSSRENTGELFF
TGTGCCAGCAGTGACTCCAGCCGGGAGAACACCGGGGAGCTGTTTTTT
>TRBJ2-7|NA|NA|TRBV4-2
CASSQEGREQYF
TGTGCCAGCAGCCAAGAGGGGCGCGAGCAGTACTTC
>TRBJ2-1|TRBD2|once|TRBV27
CASSPLAGGSRYNEQFF
TGTGCCAGCAGTCCCCTAGCGGGAGGTTCCCGTTACAATGAGCAGTTCTTC
>TRBJ2-6|NA|NA|TRBV6-4
CASSESGSGANVLTF
TGTGCCAGCAGTGAATCAGGGTCTGGGGCCAACGTCCTGACTTTC
>TRBJ1-4|TRBD1|NA|TRBV4-1
CASSGHPRDRANPIEKLFF
TGCGCCAGCAGCGGACACCCCCGGGACAGGGCTAACCCCATCGAAAAACTGTTTTTT
>TRBJ2-1|TRBD2|NA|TRBV6-1
CASSVPSGRKDNEQFF
TGTGCCAGCAGTGTGCCTAGCGGGAGAAAGGACAATGAGCAGTTCTTC
>TRBJ2-6|NA|NA|TRBV6-1
CASFGGQAGANVLTF
TGTGCCAGCTTTGGGGGGCAGGCTGGGGCCAACGTCCTGACTTTC
>TRBJ1-2|TRBD1|NA|TRBV9
CASSAGTGGNYGYTF
TGTGCCAGCAGCGCAGGGACAGGGGGCAACTATGGCTACACCTTC
>TRBJ2-3|TRBD1|NA|TRBV12-5
CASGPGQGYTDTQYF
TGTGCTAGTGGCCCGGGACAGGGATACACAGATACGCAGTATTTT